This TCR beta chain originates from a study of blood T cell repertoires in COVID-19. The overall study: PBMCs, B-cell-depleted T cells, or T cells were the source of the cDNA or gDNA that made up the material.

Per the original methods: Using reference gene primer amplification, nucleated cell counts were estimated. The data were produced by immunoSEQ multiplex PCR, yet TCRdb's version contains in-frame clones alone and is incomplete. V, J and clone size reflect that table, while D and trimming were determined from the DNA. This table has around 260,000 clones, about nine tenths appearing once. The CDR3 runs to 14 residues. J lost 5 bases, V lost 0 bases, and 3 bases had no gene match. CDR1 SGHRS and CDR2 YFSETQ come from the germline V gene. V and J are TRBV5-1 and TRBJ2-7, with TRBD1 identical over 9 bases. The origin of this receptor is a woman in her 40s who had recovered from COVID-19. Sequenced sample: peripheral blood. The CDR3 loop is CASSLVDRGDEQYF. Here the CDR3 DNA reads TGCGCCAGCAGCTTGGTTGACAGGGGGGACGAGCAGTACTTC.